This TCR beta chain is from a study of cytomegalovirus exposure and HLA in healthy donors. There are a few counts of this clone. Its cognate antigen is unknown. Germline-derived CDR1 and CDR2 are SGHKS and YYEKEE (reference sequence). CDR3 length: 16 amino acids. V dropped 2 bases and J dropped 3 bases, with 15 bases sitting between them. Findings of the study overall: Several of the most significant clusters appeared, in a later analysis, to be linked to common viral pathogens. There were 150 to 200 TCR beta chains listed as cytomegalovirus-associated. The authors excluded some V segments, including TRBV6-2 and TRBV6-3, as indistinguishable.

The study ran its PCR with 60 Vbeta and 13 Jbeta primers. The data were produced by immunoSEQ multiplex PCR, yet TCRdb's version contains in-frame clones alone and is incomplete. The table records over 150,000 clones, over 60% of them present only once. The sequence was obtained from a woman in her thirties or forties in good health and CMV-seronegative. The sequenced sample consisted of PBMCs. The chain is built from TRBV5-5 and TRBJ1-5; no clear D gene. The DNA for the CDR3 is TGTGCCAGCAGCTTTGGGCTCACAGTCCCCAATCAGCCCCAGCATTTT. Amino acid sequence: CASSFGLTVPNQPQHF.